Presented here are 21 T cell receptor beta chains from one specimen sequenced in a study of T cells in Graves' hyperthyroidism and ophthalmopathy. Amplification targeted TCR beta CDR3 regions from RNA transcripts. TCR CDR3 regions were first amplified by RT-PCR with HTBI primers. Using its own MiXCR run on the multiplex PCR reads, TCRdb lists one record per CDR3 protein. The data show a few hundred thousand distinct CDR3 sequences, 20% to 30% seen once. Material: blood. The receptors shown here come from a man aged 50-59 years with Graves' hyperthyroidism.

Only a few counts were recorded for this clonotype. The chain carries TRBV29-1 and TRBJ2-7; D unclear. V was trimmed by 4 bases and J by 2 bases, leaving 15 bases between them. Germline CDR1 SQVTM, CDR2 ANQGSEA. The CDR3 totals 14 residues. The chain's CDR3 is CSVARAVAPYEQYF. The CDR3 DNA reads TGCAGCGTTGCGCGCGCGGTCGCCCCCTACGAGCAGTACTTC.

This clonotype was counted many times. The chain uses TRBV7-2 and TRBJ2-3; D call uncertain. Trimming cost V 4 bases and J 4 bases, with 12 bases left between them. The germline CDR1 and CDR2 sequences are SGHTA and FQGNSA. There are 14 residues in the CDR3. This CDR3 is CASSSDPVSDTQYF. As DNA, the CDR3 is TGTGCCAGCAGCTCGGATCCCGTCTCAGATACGCAGTATTTT.

The rearrangement links TRBV7-2 to TRBJ2-1; D ambiguous. This CDR3 has 13 amino acids. CDR1 is SGHTA, CDR2 FQGNSA, per germline. Trimming left V 4 bases short and J 9 bases short, with 13 bases between. The chain's CDR3 is CASSSRERIEQFF. The CDR3 region has the DNA TGTGCCAGCAGCTCGCGAGAAAGAATTGAGCAGTTCTTC.

In its sample, this clonotype was seen a few times. The chain carries TRBV29-1 and TRBJ2-7, with D perhaps TRBD1 (5 bases). The V end lost 0 bases, the J end lost 1 base, and 7 bases lay between the germline ends. Germline lookup yields CDR1 SQVTM and CDR2 ANQGSEA. This CDR3 has 13 amino acids. The CDR3 sequence: CSVEDRESYEQYF. CDR3 sequence (DNA): TGCAGCGTTGAAGACAGGGAATCCTACGAGCAGTACTTC.

The chain couples TRBV20-1 to TRBJ1-1; D is unresolved. The CDR3 loop spans 12 amino acids. V gave up 3 bases and J gave up 6 bases, with 11 bases separating them. In germline, CDR1 is DFQATT, CDR2 SNEGSKA (reference sequence). The CDR3 protein is CSASVGSAEAFF. CDR3 DNA: TGCAGTGCTAGCGTGGGATCCGCTGAAGCTTTCTTT.

This chain joins TRBV5-1 and TRBJ1-1, with 9 bases fitting TRBD1. V was clipped by 2 bases and J by 4 bases; unmatched bases: 9. The length of the CDR3 is 16 residues. The germline V gene has CDR1 SGHRS and CDR2 YFSETQ. CDR3 coding DNA: TGCGCCAGCAGCTTCACAGGGGGCGCAGGGATCACTGAAGCTTTCTTT. Its translation is CASSFTGGAGITEAFF.

This clonotype was seen many times. This chain joins TRBV7-9 and TRBJ2-5; TRBD1 is a possible D gene (5 bases). The CDR3 runs to 15 residues. Germline CDR1 and CDR2: SEHNR and FQNEAQ (reference sequence). Trimming removed 1 base at V and 4 bases at J, with 13 bases between. CDR3 coding DNA: TGTGCCAGCAGCTTAGGAAGTCCTGGGGCAGAGACCCAGTACTTC. Protein sequence: CASSLGSPGAETQYF.

This clonotype was seen a handful of times. V gene TRBV5-1 combines with J gene TRBJ2-7; the match to TRBD2 covers 12 bases. V gave up 4 bases and J gave up 1 base; unmatched junction bases: 9. CDR3 length: 17 residues. Germline V gene lookup returns CDR1 SGHRS and CDR2 YFSETQ. CDR3 in DNA: TGCGCCAGCAGCCAGTCGCTAGCGGGAGGGCGATCCTACGAGCAGTACTTC. Protein product: CASSQSLAGGRSYEQYF.

As for this clonotype: At one end the junction does not follow the germline gene, possibly because of a read error. V and J are TRBV20-1 and TRBJ2-2, with D perhaps matching TRBD1 or TRBD2 (5 bases each). The CDR3 extends over 13 amino acids. CDR1 is DFQATT, CDR2 SNEGSKA, per germline (reference sequence). The CDR3 loop reads CSALAGLTGERFF. The CDR3 nucleotides are TGCAGTGCTCTAGCAGGGTTGACCGGGGAGCGGTTTTTT.

On this clonotype: Just one base apart from a much larger clone, this may be a read error. V gene TRBV12-3 or TRBV12-4 combines with J gene TRBJ2-3, with a possible D match to TRBD2 (6 bases). The CDR3 consists of 17 residues. The V end lost 6 bases, the J end lost 2 bases, and 21 bases lay between the germline ends. The CDR3, as DNA: TGTGCCAGCAGACCCAGGGAACAGCGGGCTCTCACAGATACGCAGTATTTT. Translating it yields CASRPREQRALTDTQYF.

This clonotype showed up just a few times. The chain has TRBV11-2 and TRBJ2-7; D remains ambiguous. V lost 6 bases and J lost 3, with 15 bases in between. Germline values: CDR1 SGHAT, CDR2 FQNNGV. The CDR3 totals 14 residues. CDR3 sequence: CASSQDMQFYEQYF. CDR3 DNA sequence: TGTGCCAGCAGTCAAGATATGCAATTCTACGAGCAGTACTTC. The full variable domain, in which reference TRBV11-2 and TRBJ2-7 provide the parts outside the CDR3, is EAGVAQSPRYKIIEKRQSVAFWCNPISGHATLYWYQQILGQGPKLLIQFQNNGVVDDSQLPKDRFSAERLKGVDSTLKIQPAKLEDSAVYLCASSQDMQFYEQYFGPGTRLTVT.

This clonotype occurred a few times. This rearrangement joins TRBV5-1 to TRBJ2-5, with TRBD1 matching 8 bases. The length of the CDR3 is 14 residues. V was clipped by 4 bases and J by 10 bases; unmatched bases: 12. Germline V gives CDR1 SGHRS, CDR2 YFSETQ. CDR3 DNA sequence: TGCGCCAGCAGCCCTGGACAGGGCGGGGTGGTCCAGTACTTC. Translated, it gives CASSPGQGGVVQYF.

At least ten counts were recorded for this clonotype. The chain recombines TRBV6-1 with TRBJ2-4; TRBD2 might be the D (6 bases). V lost 9 bases, J lost 7 bases, and 16 bases lay in between. CDR1 is MNHNS, CDR2 SASEGT, per germline. The CDR3 extends over 13 amino acids. The CDR3 region has the DNA TGTGCCAGGGGTGGAGGGGCGGGGAACATTCAGTACTTC. This gives the protein CARGGGAGNIQYF.

A word on this clonotype: A read error may produce the germline difference seen at one junction end. This rearrangement joins TRBV7-2 to TRBJ2-1; D is perhaps TRBD2 (6 bases). Germline CDR1 and CDR2: SGHTA and FQGNSA. This CDR3 has 14 amino acids. CDR3 sequence: CASSLASSPGEQFF. The CDR3 DNA follows: TGTGCCAGCAGCCTAGCGTCGTCGCCGGGTGAGCAGTTCTTC.

V usage is TRBV5-1 and J usage is TRBJ2-2; 8 bases agree with TRBD2. The CDR3 loop spans 15 amino acids. After removal of 4 bases from V and 1 base from J, the junction contained 3 bases not matched to a gene. In germline, CDR1 is SGHRS, CDR2 YFSETQ. CDR3 nucleotide sequence: TGCGCCAGCAGCGCCCGGGAGGGGAACACCGGGGAGCTGTTTTTT. Its translation: CASSAREGNTGELFF.

This clonotype was counted only a few times. This chain uses TRBV6-2 or TRBV6-3 with TRBJ2-6; D gene uncertain. This CDR3 spans 15 amino acids. Trimming cost V 2 bases and J 4 bases, with 9 bases left between them. Germline CDR1 and CDR2: MNHEY and SVGEGT. The CDR3 here is CASSYRATGANVLTF. DNA for the CDR3: TGTGCCAGCAGTTACCGTGCGACCGGGGCCAACGTCCTGACTTTC.

This clonotype was recorded many times. The rearrangement links TRBV30 to TRBJ1-5, with D perhaps TRBD1 (6 bases). The CDR3 is made up of 14 amino acids. V dropped 0 bases and J dropped 2 bases, with 8 bases sitting between them. Germline CDR1 is GTSNPN and CDR2 is SVGIG (reference sequence). CDR3 bases: TGTGCCTGGAGTGTAGCAGGGGGCAATCAGCCCCAGCATTTT. Translation gives CAWSVAGGNQPQHF.

The chain combines TRBV29-1 with TRBJ2-2; D gene uncertain. The germline V gene has CDR1 SQVTM and CDR2 ANQGSEA. This CDR3 region has 15 residues. Trimming removed 5 bases from V and 0 bases from J, with 13 bases in between. In nucleotides, the CDR3 is TGCAGCGTTCTTTTGCCCTCCTCGAACACCGGGGAGCTGTTTTTT. It encodes CSVLLPSSNTGELFF.

This clonotype was counted ten times or more. The chain couples TRBV30 to TRBJ1-1; D ambiguous. Germline V gene lookup returns CDR1 GTSNPN and CDR2 SVGIG (reference sequence). The CDR3 totals 11 residues. V dropped 2 bases and J dropped 6 bases, with 7 bases sitting between them. CDR3 bases: TGTGCCTGGAGTCTACGGTCTGAAGCTTTCTTT. It encodes CAWSLRSEAFF.

This clonotype came up many times. V usage is TRBV28 and J usage is TRBJ2-1, with unresolved D. The CDR3 loop spans 14 amino acids. Trimming pared 5 bases from V and 4 bases from J, leaving 12 bases between. The germline CDR1 and CDR2 sequences are MDHEN and SYDVKM. The CDR3 sequence: CASSPPSPYNEQFF. CDR3 sequence (DNA): TGTGCCAGCAGTCCTCCCTCACCGTACAATGAGCAGTTCTTC.

V usage is TRBV6-2 or TRBV6-3 and J usage is TRBJ2-6, with D possibly being TRBD1 (6 bases). This CDR3 comprises 15 residues. V lost 5 bases and J lost 3, with 11 bases in between. Germline V gene data show CDR1 as MNHEY and CDR2 as SVGEGT. DNA for the CDR3: TGTGCCAGCAGTAAGTACAGGGATGGGGCCAACGTCCTGACTTTC. Amino acid sequence: CASSKYRDGANVLTF.